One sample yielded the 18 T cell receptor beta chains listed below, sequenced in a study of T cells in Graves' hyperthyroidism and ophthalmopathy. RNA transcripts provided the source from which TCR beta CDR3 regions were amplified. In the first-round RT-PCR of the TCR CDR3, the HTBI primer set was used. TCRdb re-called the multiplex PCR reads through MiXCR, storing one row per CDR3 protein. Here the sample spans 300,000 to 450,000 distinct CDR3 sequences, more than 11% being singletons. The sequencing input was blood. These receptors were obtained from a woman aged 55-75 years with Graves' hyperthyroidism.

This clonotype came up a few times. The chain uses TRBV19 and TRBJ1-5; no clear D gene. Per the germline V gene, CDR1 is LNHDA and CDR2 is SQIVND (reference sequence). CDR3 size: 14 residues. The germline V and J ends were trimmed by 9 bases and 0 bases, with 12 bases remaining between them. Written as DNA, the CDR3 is TGTGCCAGCAGACGGAGCGATAGCAATCAGCCCCAGCATTTT. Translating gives CASRRSDSNQPQHF.

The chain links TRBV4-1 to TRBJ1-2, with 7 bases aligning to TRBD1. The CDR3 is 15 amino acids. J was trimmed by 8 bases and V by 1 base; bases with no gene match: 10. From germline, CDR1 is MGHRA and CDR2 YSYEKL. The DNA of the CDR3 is TGCGCCAGCAGCCAAGCTGGAGGGGGCATTAGGGGCTACACCTTC. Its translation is CASSQAGGGIRGYTF.

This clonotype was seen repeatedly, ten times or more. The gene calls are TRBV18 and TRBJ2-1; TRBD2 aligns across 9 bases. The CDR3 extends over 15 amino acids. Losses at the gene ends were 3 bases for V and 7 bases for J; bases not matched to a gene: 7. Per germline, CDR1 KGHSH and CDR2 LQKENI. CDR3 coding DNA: TGTGCCAGCTCACCGAGGGCGGGAGGGCTGAATGAGCAGTTCTTC. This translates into CASSPRAGGLNEQFF.

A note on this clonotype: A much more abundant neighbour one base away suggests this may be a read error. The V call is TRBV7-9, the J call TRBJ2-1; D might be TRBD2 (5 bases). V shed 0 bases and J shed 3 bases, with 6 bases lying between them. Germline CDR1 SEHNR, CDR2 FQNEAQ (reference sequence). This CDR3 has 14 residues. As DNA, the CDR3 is TGTGCCAGCAGCTTAGCCCGGGACTACAATGAGCAGTTCTTC. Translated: CASSLARDYNEQFF. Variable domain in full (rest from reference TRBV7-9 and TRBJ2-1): DTGVSQNPRHKITKRGQNVTFRCDPISEHNRLYWYRQTLGQGPEFLTYFQNEAQLEKSRLLSDRFSAERPKGSFSTLEIQRTEQGDSAMYLCASSLARDYNEQFFGPGTRLTVL.

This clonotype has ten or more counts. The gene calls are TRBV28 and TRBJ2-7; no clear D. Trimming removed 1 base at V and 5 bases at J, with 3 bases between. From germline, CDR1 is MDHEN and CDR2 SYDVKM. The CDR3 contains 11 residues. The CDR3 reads CASSLYNEQYF. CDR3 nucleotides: TGTGCCAGCAGTTTATATAACGAGCAGTACTTC.

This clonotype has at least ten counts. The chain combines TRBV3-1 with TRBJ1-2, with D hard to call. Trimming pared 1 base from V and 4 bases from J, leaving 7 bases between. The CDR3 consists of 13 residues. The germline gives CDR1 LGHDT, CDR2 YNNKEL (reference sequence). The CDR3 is CASSQGSSYGYTF. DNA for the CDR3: TGTGCCAGCAGCCAAGGCAGTAGCTATGGCTACACCTTC.

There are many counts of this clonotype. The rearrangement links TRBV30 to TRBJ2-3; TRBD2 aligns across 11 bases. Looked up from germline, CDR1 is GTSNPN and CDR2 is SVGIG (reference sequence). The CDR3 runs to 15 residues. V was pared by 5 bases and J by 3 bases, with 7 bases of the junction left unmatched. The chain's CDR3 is CAWDPGLAVTDTQYF. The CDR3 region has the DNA TGTGCCTGGGACCCGGGACTAGCGGTGACAGATACGCAGTATTTT.

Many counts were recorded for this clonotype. CDR3: CASSFPRPGQEQETQYF. As DNA, the CDR3 is TGTGCCAGCAGTTTTCCGAGGCCGGGACAGGAGCAAGAGACCCAGTACTTC. The V call is TRBV28, the J call TRBJ2-5; 8 bases agree with TRBD1. The germline gives CDR1 MDHEN, CDR2 SYDVKM. The CDR3 totals 17 residues. Unmatched junction bases numbered 11, after V lost 3 bases and J lost 2 bases.

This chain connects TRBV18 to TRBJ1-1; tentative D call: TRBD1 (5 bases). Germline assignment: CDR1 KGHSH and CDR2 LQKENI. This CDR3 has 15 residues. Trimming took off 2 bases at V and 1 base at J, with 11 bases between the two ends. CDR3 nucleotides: TGTGCCAGCTCACCATCCGAGGGGTGGAACACTGAAGCTTTCTTT. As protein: CASSPSEGWNTEAFF.

The CDR3 coding sequence is TGTGCCACCAGTGATTCCCTTGGATTAACCGGGGAGCTGTTTTTT. As protein: CATSDSLGLTGELFF. This chain connects TRBV24-1 to TRBJ2-2, with D uncertain. This CDR3 is built from 15 residues. Per germline, CDR1 KGHDR and CDR2 SFDVKD. V dropped 2 bases and J dropped 5 bases, with 11 bases sitting between them.

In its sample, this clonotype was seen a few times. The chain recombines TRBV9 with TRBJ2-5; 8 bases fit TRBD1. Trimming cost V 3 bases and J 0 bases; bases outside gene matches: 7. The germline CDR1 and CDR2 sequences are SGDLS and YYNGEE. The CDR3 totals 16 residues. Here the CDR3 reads CASSAHRGVYQETQYF. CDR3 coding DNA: TGTGCCAGCAGCGCTCACAGGGGGGTCTACCAAGAGACCCAGTACTTC.

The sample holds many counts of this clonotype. This CDR3 reads CASSSSDRGLSGEAFF. The DNA of the CDR3 is TGTGCCAGCAGCTCGTCGGACAGGGGGCTTTCGGGTGAAGCTTTCTTT. This rearrangement joins TRBV11-3 to TRBJ1-1; 11 bases agree with TRBD1. In germline, CDR1 is SGHNT, CDR2 YENEEA. CDR3 size: 16 residues. J lost 7 bases, V lost 4 bases, and 11 bases had no gene match.

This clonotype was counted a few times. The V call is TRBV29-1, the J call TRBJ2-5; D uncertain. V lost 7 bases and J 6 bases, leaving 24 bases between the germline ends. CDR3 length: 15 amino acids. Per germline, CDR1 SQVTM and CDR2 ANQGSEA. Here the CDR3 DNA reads TGCAGCGCGACTCCCCCCGGAACTGTGGAGCAGACCCAGTACTTC. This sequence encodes CSATPPGTVEQTQYF.

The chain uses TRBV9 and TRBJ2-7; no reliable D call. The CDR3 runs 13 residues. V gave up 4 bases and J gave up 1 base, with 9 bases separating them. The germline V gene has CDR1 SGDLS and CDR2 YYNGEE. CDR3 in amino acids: CASSKDISYEQYF. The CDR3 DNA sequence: TGTGCCAGCAGCAAAGACATATCCTACGAGCAGTACTTC. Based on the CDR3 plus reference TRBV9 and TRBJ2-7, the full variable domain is DSGVTQTPKHLITATGQRVTLRCSPRSGDLSVYWYQQSLDQGLQFLIQYYNGEERAKGNILERFSAQQFPDLHSELNLSSLELGDSALYFCASSKDISYEQYFGPGTRLTVT.

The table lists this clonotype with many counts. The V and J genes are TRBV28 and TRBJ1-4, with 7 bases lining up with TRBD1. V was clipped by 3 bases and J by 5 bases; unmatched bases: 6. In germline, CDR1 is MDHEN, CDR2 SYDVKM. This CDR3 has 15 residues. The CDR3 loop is CASSLPGQINEKLFF. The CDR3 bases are TGTGCCAGCAGTTTGCCGGGACAGATAAATGAAAAACTGTTTTTT. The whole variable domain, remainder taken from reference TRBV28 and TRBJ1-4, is DVKVTQSSRYLVKRTGEKVFLECVQDMDHENMFWYRQDPGLGLRLIYFSYDVKMKEKGDIPEGYSVSREKKERFSLILESASTNQTSMYLCASSLPGQINEKLFFGSGTQLSVL.

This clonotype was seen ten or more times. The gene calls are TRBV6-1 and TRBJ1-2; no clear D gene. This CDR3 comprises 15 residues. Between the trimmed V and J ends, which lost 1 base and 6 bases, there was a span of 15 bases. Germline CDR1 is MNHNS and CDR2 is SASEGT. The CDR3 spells CASSEGVSARHGYTF. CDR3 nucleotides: TGTGCCAGCAGTGAAGGTGTCTCAGCTCGTCATGGCTACACCTTC.

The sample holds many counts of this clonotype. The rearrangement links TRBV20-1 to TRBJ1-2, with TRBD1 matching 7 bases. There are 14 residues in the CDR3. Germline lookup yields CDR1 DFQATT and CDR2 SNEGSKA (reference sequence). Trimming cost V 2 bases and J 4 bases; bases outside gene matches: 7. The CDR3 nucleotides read TGCAGTGCTAGACACAGACAGGGAGGCTATGGCTACACCTTC. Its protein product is CSARHRQGGYGYTF.

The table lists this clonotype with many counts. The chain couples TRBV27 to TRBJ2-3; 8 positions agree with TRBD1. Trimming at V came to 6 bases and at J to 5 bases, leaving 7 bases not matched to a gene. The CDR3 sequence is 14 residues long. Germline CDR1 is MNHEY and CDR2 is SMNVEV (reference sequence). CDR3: CASSPGQGLDTQYF. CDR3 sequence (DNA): TGTGCCAGCAGCCCTGGACAGGGTCTAGATACGCAGTATTTT.